The 32 T cell receptor beta chains below come from one sample, sequenced in a study of T cell repertoires in cytomegalovirus infection. MiXCR, applied by TCRdb to the reads, yields one record per CDR3 protein. The sample lists about 140,000 distinct CDR3 sequences; roughly 6% were seen once. Sequenced input: PBMCs. The receptor set was obtained from a human donor in good health (CMV status not recorded). Some clones in this sample may be carry-over from other donors' samples.

This clonotype has at least ten counts. J is TRBJ1-2 and V is TRBV12-3 or TRBV12-4, with a possible D match to TRBD1 (5 bases). This CDR3 region has 13 residues. V was pared by 3 bases and J by 8 bases, with 13 bases between. The CDR3 sequence is CASSFQPGGGYTF. As DNA, the CDR3 is TGTGCCAGCAGTTTTCAGCCCGGGGGAGGCTACACCTTC.

V and J are TRBV29-1 and TRBJ2-5, with 10 bases lining up with TRBD2. The CDR3 sequence is 13 residues long. Germline V CDR1 and CDR2: SQVTM, ANQGSEA. V shed 6 bases, J shed 5 bases, and the junction held 6 bases outside the gene matches. In DNA, the CDR3 is TGCAGCGTAACCCTAGCGGGGGTGGAGACCCAGTACTTC. Translation gives CSVTLAGVETQYF.

This clonotype came up many times. The chain uses TRBV6-2 or TRBV6-3 and TRBJ1-1; tentatively, D is TRBD1 (5 bases). Germline CDR1 reads MNHEY; CDR2 reads SVGEGT. This CDR3 is 14 amino acids long. V gave up 5 bases and J gave up 2 bases, with 12 bases separating them. The CDR3 spells CASSIAGGNTEAFF. DNA for the CDR3: TGTGCCAGCAGTATCGCCGGGGGAAACACTGAAGCTTTCTTT.

There are many counts of this clonotype. This chain connects TRBV7-2 to TRBJ2-5, with 7 bases identical to TRBD1. The junction had 10 bases not matched to a gene; V was cut back by 5 bases and J by 1 base. The V gene's germline CDR1 is SGHTA and CDR2 FQGNSA. The CDR3 runs 16 residues. The CDR3 spells CASSRGHGVRQETQYF. In nucleotides, the CDR3 is TGTGCCAGCAGCAGGGGGCACGGGGTGCGCCAAGAGACCCAGTACTTC.

The chain carries TRBV7-2 and TRBJ2-7; the D gene could be TRBD1 or TRBD2 (5 bases each). The CDR3 is 11 residues long. Per germline, CDR1 SGHTA and CDR2 FQGNSA. The DNA for the CDR3 is TGTGCTTCCGGGGCCTCCTACGAGCAGTACTTC. The encoded protein is CASGASYEQYF.

The table lists this clonotype with a few counts. The chain links TRBV7-3 to TRBJ2-3, with TRBD2 matching 8 bases. The ends lost 1 base at V and 5 bases at J; junction bases unmatched: 5. This CDR3 is built from 15 residues. The germline V gene encodes CDR1 SGHTA and CDR2 FQGTGA. CDR3 DNA: TGTGCCAGCAGCTTAAGCCGGGGGGGCAGAGATACGCAGTATTTT. Its protein product is CASSLSRGGRDTQYF.

A few counts support this clonotype. For the CDR3, the DNA is TGTGCCAGCAGCGAAGGTGGGGGGCTCGACAATCAGCCCCAGCATTTT. Translated, it gives CASSEGGGLDNQPQHF. The gene calls are TRBV25-1 and TRBJ1-5, with D possibly matching TRBD1 (6 bases). CDR1 and CDR2 from the germline V gene are MGHDK and SYGVNS. This CDR3 has 16 amino acids. With 6 bases removed from V and 3 bases from J, the gap between germline ends came to 18 bases.

The chain employs TRBV3-1 and TRBJ2-6, with 12 bases aligning to TRBD1. V gave up 8 bases and J gave up 0 bases; unmatched junction bases: 17. This CDR3 comprises 21 residues. Germline V gene lookup returns CDR1 LGHDT and CDR2 YNNKEL (reference sequence). The DNA of the CDR3 is TGTGCCAGCGCACGGCATTTCGGGACAGGGGGCCAGAGCTCTGGGGCCAACGTCCTGACTTTC. Its protein product is CASARHFGTGGQSSGANVLTF. Full variable domain (outside the CDR3, taken from reference TRBV3-1 and TRBJ2-6): DTAVSQTPKYLVTQMGNDKSIKCEQNLGHDTMYWYKQDSKKFLKIMFSYNNKELIINETVPNRFSPKSPDKAHLNLHINSLELGDSAVYFCASARHFGTGGQSSGANVLTFGAGSRLTVL.

A few counts support this clonotype. The chain employs TRBV2 and TRBJ1-1; TRBD1 aligns across 7 bases. This CDR3 has 14 amino acids. Unmatched junction bases numbered 5, after V lost 2 bases and J lost 5 bases. Germline loops: CDR1 SNHLY, CDR2 FYNNEI. CDR3 in amino acids: CASSEFGRGTEAFF. For the CDR3, the DNA is TGTGCCAGCAGTGAATTTGGCAGGGGGACTGAAGCTTTCTTT.

Many counts were recorded for this clonotype. CDR3 amino acids: CASSLQRAVTDTQYF. CDR3 coding DNA: TGTGCCAGCAGTTTACAACGCGCGGTCACAGATACGCAGTATTTT. The rearrangement links TRBV27 to TRBJ2-3; no clear D gene. Trimming shortened V by 2 bases and J by 2 bases, and 11 bases separated the two germline ends. The germline CDR1 and CDR2 sequences are MNHEY and SMNVEV (reference sequence). This CDR3 region has 15 residues.

Points on this clonotype: A much larger clone differs by one base, so this may be a read error. The chain uses TRBV20-1 and TRBJ2-3; D not resolved. In germline, CDR1 is DFQATT, CDR2 SNEGSKA (reference sequence). CDR3 length: 15 residues. V dropped 1 base and J dropped 3 bases, with 14 bases sitting between them. DNA of the CDR3: TGCAGTGCTAGAGTTCTACCCACACAGACAGATACGCAGTATTTT. The encoded protein is CSARVLPTQTDTQYF.

The rearrangement uses TRBV2 and TRBJ1-6; D possibly corresponds to TRBD1 (5 bases). Trimming shortened V by 7 bases and J by 10 bases, and 17 bases separated the two germline ends. CDR1 and CDR2 (germline): SNHLY, FYNNEI. The CDR3 spans 14 residues. The CDR3 region is CASTPLGVGSPLHF. The CDR3 DNA sequence: TGTGCCAGCACCCCTTTGGGGGTTGGGTCACCCCTCCACTTT. The full variable domain, with the rest looked up from reference TRBV2 and TRBJ1-6, is EPEVTQTPSHQVTQMGQEVILRCVPISNHLYFYWYRQILGQKVEFLVSFYNNEISEKSEIFDDQFSVERPDGSNFTLKIRSTKLEDSAMYFCASTPLGVGSPLHFGNGTRLTVT.

This clonotype has a count of ten or more. The V call is TRBV7-8, the J call TRBJ2-3; no firm D call. V was cut by 5 bases and J by 2 bases, with 14 bases left in between. CDR3 size: 15 residues. Germline V gene sequence: CDR1 SGHVS, CDR2 FQNEAQ. The CDR3 protein is CASSPRPEVTDTQYF. The CDR3, as DNA: TGTGCCAGCAGCCCCCGGCCCGAAGTCACAGATACGCAGTATTTT.

This clonotype was observed at least ten times. J is TRBJ1-3 and V is TRBV7-2; tentative D call: TRBD1 (6 bases). The CDR3 consists of 16 residues. Germline lookup yields CDR1 SGHTA and CDR2 FQGNSA. The germline V and J ends were trimmed by 5 bases and 0 bases, with 14 bases remaining between them. The CDR3 nucleotides are TGTGCCAGCAGCCCCCAGGGGACTCACTCTGGAAACACCATATATTTT. Translating it yields CASSPQGTHSGNTIYF.

This clonotype was seen only a few times. The rearrangement joins TRBV20-1 to TRBJ2-1; 13 bases line up with TRBD2. V gave up 5 bases and J gave up 12 bases; unmatched junction bases: 7. The CDR3 runs to 13 residues. Germline V gene sequence: CDR1 DFQATT, CDR2 SNEGSKA (reference sequence). The CDR3 protein is CSAPGTSGVGQFF. As DNA, the CDR3 is TGCAGTGCTCCCGGGACTAGCGGGGTCGGGCAGTTCTTC.

As for this clonotype: A read error may be the cause here, since a much bigger clone is one base away. The J gene is TRBJ1-2, the V gene TRBV12-3 or TRBV12-4, with D tentatively TRBD1 (5 bases). V was clipped by 3 bases and J by 5 bases, with 16 bases between them. The CDR3 sequence is 15 residues long. This chain's CDR3 is CASSLTVGAGYGYTF. The CDR3 nucleotides are TGTGCCAGCAGTTTGACAGTGGGCGCCGGATATGGCTACACCTTC.

The chain employs TRBV12-3 or TRBV12-4 and TRBJ1-1, with TRBD1 matching over 10 bases. CDR3 length: 14 residues. V shed 5 bases and J 6 bases; nucleotides not matched to a gene: 6. CDR3 DNA sequence: TGTGCCAGCAGTCTGGGACAGGGGAGGTCTGAAGCTTTCTTT. This sequence encodes CASSLGQGRSEAFF.

This clonotype was observed a handful of times. J is TRBJ2-3 and V is TRBV20-1; no definite D call. Trimming removed 0 bases from V and 1 base from J, with 8 bases in between. The CDR3 is 14 amino acids. CDR1 DFQATT and CDR2 SNEGSKA come from the germline V gene (reference sequence). The CDR3 coding sequence is TGCAGTGCTAGAGAACGGGCCCGCACAGATACGCAGTATTTT. This translates into CSARERARTDTQYF.

This clonotype was detected ten times or more. This chain uses TRBV7-2 with TRBJ1-6; no definite D call. The CDR3 sequence is 15 residues long. Between the trimmed V and J ends, which lost 4 bases and 9 bases, there was a span of 16 bases. CDR1 is SGHTA and CDR2 is FQGNSA in the germline V gene. The CDR3 reads CASSSRTPPTSPLHF. For the CDR3, the DNA is TGTGCCAGCAGCTCAAGGACCCCTCCGACTTCACCCCTCCACTTT.

This chain uses TRBV3-1 with TRBJ1-1; no clear D. CDR1 is LGHDT, CDR2 YNNKEL, per germline (reference sequence). The CDR3 consists of 13 residues. The V gene lost 9 bases and the J gene lost 4 bases, with 15 bases spanning the gap. The CDR3: CASLFSGGTEAFF. In DNA form, the CDR3 reads TGTGCCAGTCTCTTCTCGGGCGGCACTGAAGCTTTCTTT.

In its sample, this clonotype was seen many times. The chain employs TRBV4-1 and TRBJ2-7; 15 nucleotides align to TRBD2. The CDR3 runs to 15 residues. CDR1 and CDR2 (germline): MGHRA, YSYEKL. Losses at the gene ends were 7 bases for V and 3 bases for J; bases not matched to a gene: 4. The CDR3 sequence: CASTQGLAGGYEQYF. The CDR3 DNA reads as TGCGCCAGCACCCAGGGACTAGCGGGGGGCTACGAGCAGTACTTC.

This clonotype was detected ten times or more. The V gene is TRBV7-2, the J gene TRBJ2-5; TRBD2 matches 9 bases. Germline V CDR1 and CDR2: SGHTA, FQGNSA. The V gene end was trimmed by 5 bases and the J gene end by 0 bases; junction bases not matched to a gene: 4. The CDR3 has 15 amino acids. The CDR3 loop is CASSPSGGNQETQYF. In DNA, the CDR3 is TGTGCCAGCAGCCCGAGCGGGGGGAACCAAGAGACCCAGTACTTC.

The chain joins TRBV12-3 or TRBV12-4 to TRBJ1-6; the D is unclear. The CDR3 runs 16 residues. V was trimmed by 1 base and J by 9 bases, leaving 16 bases between them. DNA of the CDR3: TGTGCCAGCAGTTTAGGTAACCCCGGCGGCGGTTCACCCCTCCACTTT. Protein: CASSLGNPGGGSPLHF.

As to this clonotype: A read error is possible here, since a much larger clone lies one base away. The rearrangement links TRBV18 to TRBJ2-5, with TRBD2 matching 9 bases. Germline CDR1 reads KGHSH; CDR2 reads LQKENI. This CDR3 is 17 amino acids long. The CDR3 reads CASSPKPGTSFGEAQYF. The CDR3 DNA follows: TGTGCCAGCTCACCAAAACCGGGGACTAGCTTCGGAGAGGCCCAGTACTTC. The complete variable domain, with remaining parts taken from reference TRBV18 and TRBJ2-5, reads NAGVMQNPRHLVRRRGQEARLRCSPMKGHSHVYWYRQLPEEGLKFMVYLQKENIIDESGMPKERFSAEFPKEGPSILRIQQVVRGDSAAYFCASSPKPGTSFGEAQYFGPGTRLLVL.

This clonotype showed up many times. The chain couples TRBV29-1 to TRBJ1-2, with 10 bases identical to TRBD1. The germline gives CDR1 SQVTM, CDR2 ANQGSEA. V was clipped by 3 bases and J by 4 bases; unmatched bases: 5. CDR3 length equals 14 residues. CDR3 sequence: CSVDTGQGVYGYTF. CDR3 sequence (DNA): TGCAGCGTTGACACTGGACAGGGGGTCTATGGCTACACCTTC.

This chain links TRBV28 with TRBJ1-2, with D maybe TRBD1 (6 bases). The CDR3 has 13 amino acids. Trimming stripped 6 bases from V and 4 bases from J, with 12 bases between. Germline V gives CDR1 MDHEN, CDR2 SYDVKM. The DNA for the CDR3 is TGTGCCAGCAGACAAGGACAGCGCTATGGCTACACCTTC. Its protein is CASRQGQRYGYTF.

Many counts were recorded for this clonotype. The chain employs TRBV12-3 or TRBV12-4 and TRBJ1-6, with 12 bases lining up with TRBD1. CDR3 size: 15 residues. V gave up 3 bases and J gave up 17 bases; unmatched junction bases: 11. CDR3 region: CASSFSPGTGGRFHF. CDR3 sequence (DNA): TGTGCCAGCAGTTTTTCCCCCGGGACAGGGGGCCGATTCCACTTT.

There are a few counts of this clonotype. The V and J genes are TRBV11-1 and TRBJ2-1, with D unresolved. Trimming left V 4 bases short and J 9 bases short, with 16 bases between. The CDR3 contains 14 residues. Germline V gene lookup returns CDR1 SGHAT and CDR2 FQDESV (reference sequence). CDR3 in DNA: TGTGCCAGCAGCTCCACCGAGCTGGCCGGTGAGCAGTTCTTC. Its translation is CASSSTELAGEQFF.

The sample holds a few counts of this clonotype. The chain employs TRBV20-1 and TRBJ1-1; TRBD1 agrees at 7 bases. Unmatched junction bases numbered 3, after V lost 7 bases and J lost 4 bases. Germline CDR1 is DFQATT and CDR2 is SNEGSKA (reference sequence). The CDR3 is 11 amino acids. CDR3 residues: CSVQGLTEAFF. DNA for the CDR3: TGCAGTGTACAGGGGCTCACTGAAGCTTTCTTT.

This clonotype was observed at least ten times. V gene TRBV27 combines with J gene TRBJ2-1; D is perhaps TRBD1 (5 bases). Per germline, CDR1 MNHEY and CDR2 SMNVEV (reference sequence). Trimming stripped 4 bases from V and 5 bases from J, with 18 bases between. CDR3 size: 16 residues. The CDR3 region has the DNA TGTGCCAGCAGTTCTCCCGCTCGACAGAGACACAATGAGCAGTTCTTC. It codes for CASSSPARQRHNEQFF.

The table lists this clonotype with a few counts. This chain links TRBV20-1 with TRBJ2-5; 13 bases are a match to TRBD2. The CDR3 is 15 amino acids. V was clipped by 3 bases and J by 5 bases; unmatched bases: 6. Per germline, CDR1 DFQATT and CDR2 SNEGSKA (reference sequence). The CDR3 nucleotides read TGCAGTGCTAGCTCACTAGCGGGGGGGTGGGAGACCCAGTACTTC. This translates into CSASSLAGGWETQYF.

The sample holds many counts of this clonotype. The chain is built from TRBV7-2 and TRBJ2-5, with 14 bases lining up with TRBD2. CDR3 length: 16 residues. CDR1 and CDR2 (germline): SGHTA, FQGNSA. V trimming: 5 bases; J trimming: 1 base; junction bases outside the gene matches: 3. In DNA form, the CDR3 reads TGTGCCAGCAGCATCGGACTAGCGGGGGGCCAAGAGACCCAGTACTTC. It encodes CASSIGLAGGQETQYF.